Presented here are 8 T cell receptor beta chains from one specimen sequenced in a study of beta chain features in type 1 diabetes. What was sequenced were expressed TCRB transcripts, since all of the isolated RNA had been reverse transcribed. Sequencing was performed with immunoSEQ multiplex PCR; in TCRdb, only in-frame clones are kept and a portion is missing. The table includes under 300,000 clones, about 24% detected once. Findings of the study overall: Moderate but significant shortening of TCRB CDR3s was recorded in all four CD4+ subsets from Type 1 diabetes patients.

The antigens for these receptors are not known. The specimen was naive CD4+ T cells from blood. These receptors originate from a woman younger than 45 with type 1 diabetes.

The V and J genes are TRBV7-9 and TRBJ2-1, with 14 nucleotides matching TRBD2. The J segment lost 7 bases and the V segment lost 7 bases, leaving 6 bases of the junction unmatched. Germline CDR1 reads SEHNR; CDR2 reads FQNEAQ (reference sequence). This CDR3 has 15 amino acids. The CDR3 protein is CASMTGTSGSNEQFF. CDR3 nucleotide sequence: TGTGCCAGCATGACTGGGACTAGCGGGAGTAATGAGCAGTTCTTC.

This clone was seen a handful of times. The chain combines TRBV7-9 with TRBJ2-5, with TRBD2 matching 13 bases. V was clipped by 2 bases and J by 2 bases; unmatched bases: 2. The CDR3 consists of 16 residues. Germline-derived CDR1 and CDR2 are SEHNR and FQNEAQ (reference sequence). The CDR3 DNA reads TGTGCCAGCAGCTTACGGGGACTAGCGGGACAAGAGACCCAGTACTTC. It codes for CASSLRGLAGQETQYF.

This clone showed up just a few times. The chain employs TRBV10-3 and TRBJ2-7; TRBD2 matches 8 bases. The ends lost 10 bases at V and 6 bases at J; junction bases unmatched: 5. This CDR3 comprises 11 residues. Germline assignment: CDR1 ENHRY and CDR2 SYGVKD. This CDR3 is CATGTSLEQYF. The CDR3 DNA is TGTGCCACCGGGACTAGTCTCGAGCAGTACTTC.

The chain employs TRBV7-3 and TRBJ2-2, with 8 bases fitting TRBD2. CDR3 length: 13 residues. Germline V CDR1 and CDR2: SGHTA, FQGTGA. Trimming removed 6 bases from V and 6 bases from J; junction bases left unmatched: 3. The CDR3: CASRGLEPGELFF. CDR3 bases: TGTGCCAGCAGGGGACTAGAGCCCGGGGAGCTGTTTTTT.

This clone was seen a few times. J is TRBJ1-3 and V is TRBV15; no clear D. The CDR3 is 14 amino acids. V was pared by 5 bases and J by 1 base, with 9 bases between. CDR1 and CDR2 from the germline V gene are LNHNV and YYDKDF (reference sequence). CDR3 DNA: TGTGCCACCAGCGCTCGGGGTTCTGGAAACACCATATATTTT. Translated, it gives CATSARGSGNTIYF.

This clone turned up a few times. The chain recombines TRBV19 with TRBJ1-2, with D perhaps matching TRBD1 (5 bases). The germline V gene has CDR1 LNHDA and CDR2 SQIVND (reference sequence). The V gene lost 5 bases and the J gene lost 2 bases, with 15 bases spanning the gap. The CDR3 sequence is 15 residues long. CDR3 residues: CASSVTATQNYGYTF. CDR3 DNA sequence: TGTGCCAGTAGTGTGACAGCGACTCAAAACTATGGCTACACCTTC. Drawing the rest from reference TRBV19 and TRBJ1-2, the complete variable domain is DGGITQSPKYLFRKEGQNVTLSCEQNLNHDAMYWYRQDPGQGLRLIYYSQIVNDFQKGDIAEGYSVSREKKESFPLTVTSAQKNPTAFYLCASSVTATQNYGYTFGSGTRLTVV.

This clone occurred a few times. The V call is TRBV30, the J call TRBJ2-2; 7 nucleotides match TRBD2. After removal of 1 base from V and 4 bases from J, the junction contained 12 bases not matched to a gene. Germline CDR1 GTSNPN, CDR2 SVGIG (reference sequence). This CDR3 has 17 amino acids. CDR3 residues: CAWSDPASGLSTGELFF. In DNA, the CDR3 is TGTGCCTGGAGTGATCCGGCTAGCGGACTCTCCACCGGGGAGCTGTTTTTT.

This clone was seen only a few times. The chain couples TRBV9 to TRBJ2-5; TRBD1 matches at 10 bases. This CDR3 has 15 amino acids. Trimming took 4 bases from V and 3 from J; bases not matched to a gene: 6. Germline V gene lookup returns CDR1 SGDLS and CDR2 YYNGEE. CDR3 in DNA: TGTGCCAGCAGCCCCCCCGGGACAGGGGAAGAGACCCAGTACTTC. Translated, it gives CASSPPGTGEETQYF.